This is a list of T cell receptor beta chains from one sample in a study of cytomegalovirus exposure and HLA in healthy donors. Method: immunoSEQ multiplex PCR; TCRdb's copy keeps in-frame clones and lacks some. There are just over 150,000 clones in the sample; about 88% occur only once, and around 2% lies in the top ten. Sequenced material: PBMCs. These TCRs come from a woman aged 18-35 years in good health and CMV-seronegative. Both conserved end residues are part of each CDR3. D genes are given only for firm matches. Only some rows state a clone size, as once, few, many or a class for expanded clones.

cdr3_nt: TGCGCCAGCAGCTTGGAACCGGGACAGGGGTCCGAGCAGTACTTC
cdr3_aa: CASSLEPGQGSEQYF
j_call: TRBJ2-7
v_call: TRBV5-1
clone_size: NA
d_call: TRBD1

cdr3_nt: TGTGCCAGCAGCCTGACAGGGGTCGCCCTGGGGACTGAAGCTTTCTTT
cdr3_aa: CASSLTGVALGTEAFF
j_call: TRBJ1-1
v_call: TRBV7-8
clone_size: NA
d_call: TRBD1

cdr3_nt: TGTGCCAGCAGCCTACCGGGACAGGGGTACGAGCAGTACTTC
cdr3_aa: CASSLPGQGYEQYF
j_call: TRBJ2-7
v_call: TRBV7-6
clone_size: NA
d_call: TRBD1

cdr3_nt: TGTGCCAGCAGCTTCGTGGCTCAGCCCCAGCATTTT
cdr3_aa: CASSFVAQPQHF
j_call: TRBJ1-5
v_call: TRBV7-2
clone_size: NA
d_call: NA

cdr3_nt: TGCGCCAGCAGCTCCACTGGCGGATCCTACGAGCAGTACTTC
cdr3_aa: CASSSTGGSYEQYF
j_call: TRBJ2-7
v_call: TRBV5-1
clone_size: NA
d_call: NA

cdr3_nt: TGCGCCAGCACTTTGGGGGGATCGTTGGGAAACACCATATATTTT
cdr3_aa: CASTLGGSLGNTIYF
j_call: TRBJ1-3
v_call: TRBV10-2
clone_size: NA
d_call: NA

cdr3_nt: TGTGCCAGCAGTTCCATATTTCGACAGGGCGAAACCTACAATGAGCAGTTCTTC
cdr3_aa: CASSSIFRQGETYNEQFF
j_call: TRBJ2-1
v_call: TRBV28
clone_size: NA
d_call: TRBD1

cdr3_nt: TGTGCCAGCAGCTTAGCAGCTAGACGGACCGGGGAGCTGTTTTTT
cdr3_aa: CASSLAARRTGELFF
j_call: TRBJ2-2
v_call: TRBV7-9
clone_size: NA
d_call: NA

cdr3_nt: TGTGCCAGCAGCGTAGGGGAAATAGCGGGAATCGAGACCCAGTACTTC
cdr3_aa: CASSVGEIAGIETQYF
j_call: TRBJ2-5
v_call: TRBV9
clone_size: once
d_call: TRBD2

cdr3_nt: TGCGCCAGCAGCCAGGGACAGGGATCGAATGAGCAGTTCTTC
cdr3_aa: CASSQGQGSNEQFF
j_call: TRBJ2-1
v_call: TRBV4-1
clone_size: NA
d_call: TRBD1

cdr3_nt: TGTGCCAGCAGCTTAGCTCTAGCGGGGACCCAGTACTTC
cdr3_aa: CASSLALAGTQYF
j_call: TRBJ2-5
v_call: TRBV7-2
clone_size: NA
d_call: TRBD2

cdr3_nt: TGTGCCAGCAGTTTTGGACAGCTGAACACCGGGGAGCTGTTTTTT
cdr3_aa: CASSFGQLNTGELFF
j_call: TRBJ2-2
v_call: TRBV6-5
clone_size: NA
d_call: NA

cdr3_nt: TGCGCCAGCAGCTTGGGTGAAGGAACAGGTGGCTACACCTTC
cdr3_aa: CASSLGEGTGGYTF
j_call: TRBJ1-2
v_call: TRBV5-1
clone_size: few
d_call: NA

cdr3_nt: TGTGCCATCAGTGAGTACCGGGGTCCTAATGAGCAGTTCTTC
cdr3_aa: CAISEYRGPNEQFF
j_call: TRBJ2-1
v_call: TRBV10-3
clone_size: NA
d_call: NA

cdr3_nt: TGTGCCAGCAGCTTGGGACAGGGGCCTAATGAGCAGTTCTTC
cdr3_aa: CASSLGQGPNEQFF
j_call: TRBJ2-1
v_call: TRBV5-5
clone_size: once
d_call: TRBD1

cdr3_nt: TGTGCCAGCAGCCCCGGGCCGAGCGGCCGCACAGATACGCAGTATTTT
cdr3_aa: CASSPGPSGRTDTQYF
j_call: TRBJ2-3
v_call: TRBV7-2
clone_size: NA
d_call: NA

cdr3_nt: TGTGCCAGCTCACAACATCGGGACAGCAAAGAGCAGTACTTC
cdr3_aa: CASSQHRDSKEQYF
j_call: TRBJ2-7
v_call: TRBV18
clone_size: NA
d_call: TRBD1

cdr3_nt: TGCGCCAGCAGCCCCGAAGAAAGGACAGATGGCTACACCTTC
cdr3_aa: CASSPEERTDGYTF
j_call: TRBJ1-2
v_call: TRBV4-3
clone_size: NA
d_call: NA

cdr3_nt: TGTGCCAGCAGCTTGCGGGGCCTCCAAGAGACCCAGTACTTC
cdr3_aa: CASSLRGLQETQYF
j_call: TRBJ2-5
v_call: TRBV7-2
clone_size: NA
d_call: NA

cdr3_nt: TGTGCCTGGAGTATAAGACTAGCGGGAGAGGGTGTGGGGCAGTACTTC
cdr3_aa: CAWSIRLAGEGVGQYF
j_call: TRBJ2-7
v_call: TRBV30
clone_size: NA
d_call: TRBD2

cdr3_nt: TGCGCCAGCAGCCCGGGGGGGGAGACCCAGTACTTC
cdr3_aa: CASSPGGETQYF
j_call: TRBJ2-5
v_call: TRBV5-1
clone_size: NA
d_call: TRBD2

cdr3_nt: TGTGCCAGCGCGGACAGAGTTTTCTACAATGAGCAGTTCTTC
cdr3_aa: CASADRVFYNEQFF
j_call: TRBJ2-1
v_call: TRBV27
clone_size: once
d_call: NA

cdr3_nt: TGCGCCAGCAGCCCTTTACAGGGCACCTACGAGCAGTACTTC
cdr3_aa: CASSPLQGTYEQYF
j_call: TRBJ2-7
v_call: TRBV5-1
clone_size: NA
d_call: NA

cdr3_nt: TGTGCCAGCAGCTCCTTAGCGGGAGATAACGAGCAGTACTTC
cdr3_aa: CASSSLAGDNEQYF
j_call: TRBJ2-7
v_call: TRBV5-5
clone_size: NA
d_call: TRBD2

cdr3_nt: TGTGCCAGCTCACCATTCCTGCCAGGGGAAGAGGGCAATCAGCCCCAGCATTTT
cdr3_aa: CASSPFLPGEEGNQPQHF
j_call: TRBJ1-5
v_call: TRBV18
clone_size: NA
d_call: NA

cdr3_nt: TGTGCCAGCAGCTCCAAGGGGGGGACTAGCGGATACAATGAGCAGTTCTTC
cdr3_aa: CASSSKGGTSGYNEQFF
j_call: TRBJ2-1
v_call: TRBV7-3
clone_size: NA
d_call: TRBD2

cdr3_nt: TGCGCCAGCACCCCTGGGGCGGGGGTAAAAAACATTCAGTACTTC
cdr3_aa: CASTPGAGVKNIQYF
j_call: TRBJ2-4
v_call: TRBV4-1
clone_size: NA
d_call: TRBD2

cdr3_nt: TGTGCCAGCAGGACCGGACAGGGGGCAGGTGGGGCCAACGTCCTGACTTTC
cdr3_aa: CASRTGQGAGGANVLTF
j_call: TRBJ2-6
v_call: TRBV2
clone_size: NA
d_call: TRBD1

cdr3_nt: TGTGCCAGCAACCAGGACAGGGGCTCCTATAATTCACCCCTCCACTTT
cdr3_aa: CASNQDRGSYNSPLHF
j_call: TRBJ1-6
v_call: TRBV2
clone_size: once
d_call: TRBD1

cdr3_nt: TGTGCCAGCAGTGGACAGGTTAGCTTTACTGAAGCTTTCTTT
cdr3_aa: CASSGQVSFTEAFF
j_call: TRBJ1-1
v_call: TRBV27
clone_size: NA
d_call: TRBD1

cdr3_nt: TGTGCCAGTACCGTGGCCATGGGCACCTCCTACGAGCAGTACTTC
cdr3_aa: CASTVAMGTSYEQYF
j_call: TRBJ2-7
v_call: TRBV19
clone_size: once
d_call: NA

cdr3_nt: TGTGCCAGCCTAGTCGTTATCCCATCCTACAATGAGCAGTTCTTC
cdr3_aa: CASLVVIPSYNEQFF
j_call: TRBJ2-1
v_call: TRBV7-2
clone_size: NA
d_call: NA

cdr3_nt: TGTGCCAGCAGCTTAGATCCTGGAGGCAGCAATCAGCCCCAGCATTTT
cdr3_aa: CASSLDPGGSNQPQHF
j_call: TRBJ1-5
v_call: TRBV7-2
clone_size: NA
d_call: NA

cdr3_nt: TGTGCCAGCAGTTACTCGACTAGCGGGGCACAAGAGACCCAGTACTTC
cdr3_aa: CASSYSTSGAQETQYF
j_call: TRBJ2-5
v_call: TRBV6-6
clone_size: NA
d_call: TRBD2

cdr3_nt: TGCGCCAGCAGCCAAGATTGGGCAGAAGAAGAGCAGTTCTTC
cdr3_aa: CASSQDWAEEEQFF
j_call: TRBJ2-1
v_call: TRBV4-1
clone_size: NA
d_call: NA

cdr3_nt: TGTGCCAGCAGTTTTCGGCAGGGGGCGGACTATGGCTACACCTTC
cdr3_aa: CASSFRQGADYGYTF
j_call: TRBJ1-2
v_call: TRBV28
clone_size: NA
d_call: TRBD1

cdr3_nt: TGTGCCAGCAGCTTAGCTGGGCCCGGGGAGCTGTTTTTT
cdr3_aa: CASSLAGPGELFF
j_call: TRBJ2-2
v_call: TRBV7-9
clone_size: NA
d_call: NA

cdr3_nt: TGTGCCAGCAGCCCCCGGGTAGCCAAAAACATTCAGTACTTC
cdr3_aa: CASSPRVAKNIQYF
j_call: TRBJ2-4
v_call: TRBV5-6
clone_size: NA
d_call: NA

cdr3_nt: TGTGCCAGCAGCCCGACGGGACAGGGTGGCTATGGCTACACCTTC
cdr3_aa: CASSPTGQGGYGYTF
j_call: TRBJ1-2
v_call: TRBV5-5
clone_size: once
d_call: TRBD1

cdr3_nt: TGTGCCAGCAGCCCATCTCAGGGCTTCGAGCAGTACTTC
cdr3_aa: CASSPSQGFEQYF
j_call: TRBJ2-7
v_call: TRBV4-2
clone_size: NA
d_call: NA

cdr3_nt: TGTGCCAGCTCTAGGGGGATAGGGGGCTCGGGCACCGGGGAGCTGTTTTTT
cdr3_aa: CASSRGIGGSGTGELFF
j_call: TRBJ2-2
v_call: TRBV9
clone_size: NA
d_call: TRBD1

cdr3_nt: TGTGCCAGCAGCCCAGCGGGGGTGTCCTACAATGAGCAGTTCTTC
cdr3_aa: CASSPAGVSYNEQFF
j_call: TRBJ2-1
v_call: TRBV27
clone_size: NA
d_call: TRBD2

cdr3_nt: TGTGCCAGCAGCTTGACTGAGGGAGATACGCAGTATTTT
cdr3_aa: CASSLTEGDTQYF
j_call: TRBJ2-3
v_call: TRBV5-4
clone_size: NA
d_call: NA

cdr3_nt: TGTGCCAGCAGTACCCACAGGCGATCGAACACCGGGGAGCTGTTTTTT
cdr3_aa: CASSTHRRSNTGELFF
j_call: TRBJ2-2
v_call: TRBV28
clone_size: NA
d_call: NA

cdr3_nt: TGCGCCAGCAGCCCGGGTGGTTCGGGCACTGAAGCTTTCTTT
cdr3_aa: CASSPGGSGTEAFF
j_call: TRBJ1-1
v_call: TRBV5-1
clone_size: NA
d_call: NA

cdr3_nt: TGTGCCAGCAATGAAGGGGGCTACTATGGCTACACCTTC
cdr3_aa: CASNEGGYYGYTF
j_call: TRBJ1-2
v_call: TRBV6-1
clone_size: few
d_call: TRBD1

cdr3_nt: TGTGCCAGTAGTCGATCTGGGACATTCAATCAGCCCCAGCATTTT
cdr3_aa: CASSRSGTFNQPQHF
j_call: TRBJ1-5
v_call: TRBV19
clone_size: NA
d_call: NA

cdr3_nt: TGTGCCAGCAGCCAAGAATCCCGGACTAGCTTCAATGAGCAGTTCTTC
cdr3_aa: CASSQESRTSFNEQFF
j_call: TRBJ2-1
v_call: TRBV4-2
clone_size: NA
d_call: TRBD2

cdr3_nt: TGTGCCACCGGTGACAGGGACCTTCTCACTGAAGCTTTCTTT
cdr3_aa: CATGDRDLLTEAFF
j_call: TRBJ1-1
v_call: TRBV19
clone_size: once
d_call: TRBD1

cdr3_nt: TGTGCCAGCCACCGTCGAGACACAGATACGCAGTATTTT
cdr3_aa: CASHRRDTDTQYF
j_call: TRBJ2-3
v_call: TRBV28
clone_size: NA
d_call: NA

cdr3_nt: TGTGCCAGCACCGCCCGGGATACGCAGTATTTT
cdr3_aa: CASTARDTQYF
j_call: TRBJ2-3
v_call: TRBV2
clone_size: NA
d_call: NA

cdr3_nt: TGCGCCAGCAGCCCCGCTTGGGGGGACTACGAGCAGTACTTC
cdr3_aa: CASSPAWGDYEQYF
j_call: TRBJ2-7
v_call: TRBV4-1
clone_size: few
d_call: NA

cdr3_nt: TGTGCCAGCAGCTGGGGGACAGGCGTGAACACTGAAGCTTTCTTT
cdr3_aa: CASSWGTGVNTEAFF
j_call: TRBJ1-1
v_call: TRBV6-1
clone_size: NA
d_call: TRBD1

cdr3_nt: TGTGCCAGCAGCCCAGGGGGTACCAGCTCCTACGAGCAGTACTTC
cdr3_aa: CASSPGGTSSYEQYF
j_call: TRBJ2-7
v_call: TRBV28
clone_size: NA
d_call: TRBD1